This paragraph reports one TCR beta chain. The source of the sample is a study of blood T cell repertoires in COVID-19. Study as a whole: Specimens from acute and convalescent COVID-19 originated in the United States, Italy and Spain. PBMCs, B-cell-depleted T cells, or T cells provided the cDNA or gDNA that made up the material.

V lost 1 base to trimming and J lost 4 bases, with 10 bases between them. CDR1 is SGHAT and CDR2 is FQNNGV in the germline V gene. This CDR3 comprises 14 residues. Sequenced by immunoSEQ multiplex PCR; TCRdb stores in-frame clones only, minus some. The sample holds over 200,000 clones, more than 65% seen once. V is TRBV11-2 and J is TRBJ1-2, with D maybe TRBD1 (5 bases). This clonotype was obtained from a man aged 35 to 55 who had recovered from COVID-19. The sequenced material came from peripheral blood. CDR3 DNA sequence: TGTGCCAGCAGCTTAGTAGACAGCGCCTATGGCTACACCTTC. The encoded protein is CASSLVDSAYGYTF.